One sample yielded the 30 T cell receptor beta chains listed below, sequenced in a study of Tregs in tolerant kidney transplant recipients. No antigen is known for these receptors. Data came from immunoSEQ multiplex PCR; TCRdb stores just in-frame clones and leaves some out. Of roughly 9,400 clones listed, about half are singletons. Source material: CD4+ T cells from blood cultured with allogeneic cells. The receptors come from a human donor in good health.

This clone appeared a few times. The rearrangement joins TRBV5-4 to TRBJ2-5, with 16 bases aligning to TRBD2. Trimming cost V 5 bases and J 7 bases; bases outside gene matches: 11. Germline V gives CDR1 SGHNT, CDR2 YYREEE (reference sequence). The CDR3 length is 17 residues. CDR3 nucleotide sequence: TGTGCCAGCAGTTTCCCGGGACTAGCGGGAGGGGTGGGGACCCAGTACTTC. The encoded protein is CASSFPGLAGGVGTQYF.

The chain joins TRBV7-6 to TRBJ2-5; 9 nucleotides agree with TRBD2. The CDR3 totals 17 residues. Trimming took 1 base from V and 1 from J; bases not matched to a gene: 7. Germline CDR1 and CDR2: SGHVS and FNYEAQ. The CDR3 is CASSLGSGRPPQETQYF. The DNA for the CDR3 is TGTGCCAGCAGCTTAGGGAGCGGGAGGCCCCCCCAAGAGACCCAGTACTTC.

V is TRBV9 and J is TRBJ2-6, with D perhaps assigned TRBD1 or TRBD2 (6 bases each). CDR1 and CDR2 (germline): SGDLS, YYNGEE. V was shortened by 4 bases and J by 2 bases, with 16 bases between the two germline ends. The CDR3 is 17 amino acids. CDR3 loop: CASSRLRGATGANVLTF. CDR3 DNA: TGTGCCAGCAGCCGGCTAAGGGGGGCAACTGGGGCCAACGTCCTGACTTTC.

The gene calls are TRBV6-4 and TRBJ2-3; D possibly corresponds to TRBD2 (5 bases). This CDR3 is built from 14 residues. CDR1 and CDR2 (germline): MRHNA, SNTAGT. Between the trimmed V and J ends, which lost 5 bases and 2 bases, there was a span of 11 bases. CDR3 in amino acids: CASSPSTTTDTQYF. The CDR3 DNA reads as TGTGCCAGCAGTCCTAGCACAACCACAGATACGCAGTATTTT.

The chain uses TRBV11-3 and TRBJ1-2; D not resolved. The length of the CDR3 is 13 residues. The germline V and J ends were trimmed by 6 bases and 3 bases, with 11 bases remaining between them. The germline V gene encodes CDR1 SGHNT and CDR2 YENEEA. CDR3 loop: CASRPDLDYGYTF. Written as DNA, the CDR3 is TGTGCCAGCAGACCGGACCTTGACTATGGCTACACCTTC.

This sequence joins TRBV7-4 and TRBJ1-1; the match to TRBD1 covers 7 bases. V shed 6 bases, J shed 3 bases, and the junction held 16 bases outside the gene matches. This CDR3 is built from 17 residues. Per germline, CDR1 SGHVT and CDR2 SQSDAQ. CDR3 sequence (DNA): TGTGCCAGCAGTTACTCCGGGACAGTGGGACGCTACACTGAAGCTTTCTTT. Its protein product is CASSYSGTVGRYTEAFF.

This clone was counted between two and nine times. The rearrangement uses TRBV18 and TRBJ2-3, with 14 bases aligning to TRBD2. Germline loops: CDR1 KGHSH, CDR2 LQKENI. The CDR3 is made up of 16 amino acids. V lost 3 bases to trimming and J lost 3 bases; unmatched junction nucleotides: 2. CDR3 nucleotide sequence: TGTGCCAGCTCACCCGGACTAGCGGGAGGAACAGATACGCAGTATTTT. Translating it yields CASSPGLAGGTDTQYF.

This clone ranks as medium-sized (0.01 to 0.1%). This chain connects TRBV4-2 to TRBJ2-7; D could derive from TRBD1 or TRBD2 (5 bases each). In germline, CDR1 is LGHNA, CDR2 YNFKEQ. V was shortened by 1 base and J by 0 bases, with 10 bases between the two germline ends. The CDR3 has 15 residues. The chain's CDR3 is CASSQVGAGSYEQYF. DNA for the CDR3: TGTGCCAGCAGCCAAGTCGGGGCCGGCTCCTACGAGCAGTACTTC.

This chain connects TRBV13 to TRBJ1-5; D is undetermined. Germline V lookup: CDR1 PRHDT, CDR2 FYEKMQ (reference sequence). Trimming shortened V by 1 base and J by 2 bases, and 3 bases separated the two germline ends. The CDR3 loop spans 13 amino acids. The DNA for the CDR3 is TGTGCCAGCAGCTTAGACGGCAATCAGCCCCAGCATTTT. This gives the protein CASSLDGNQPQHF.

The V call is TRBV11-3, the J call TRBJ2-7, with D perhaps matching TRBD1 (6 bases). The germline CDR1 and CDR2 sequences are SGHNT and YENEEA. Trimming stripped 5 bases from V and 0 bases from J, with 17 bases between. This CDR3 has 16 residues. As DNA, the CDR3 is TGTGCCAGCAGCCCAACCGGACAGTCCTACTCCTACGAGCAGTACTTC. It codes for CASSPTGQSYSYEQYF. Filled out from reference TRBV11-3 and TRBJ2-7, the complete variable domain reads EAGVVQSPRYKIIEKKQPVAFWCNPISGHNTLYWYLQNLGQGPELLIRYENEEAVDDSQLPKDRFSAERLKGVDSTLKIQPAELGDSAVYLCASSPTGQSYSYEQYFGPGTRLTVT.

This chain links TRBV2 with TRBJ2-2, with D possibly being TRBD2 (5 bases). V gave up 5 bases and J gave up 7 bases, with 14 bases separating them. CDR3 length: 14 amino acids. The germline gives CDR1 SNHLY, CDR2 FYNNEI. CDR3 DNA sequence: TGTGCCAGCAGTCGGGCCGGACTGGTCGGGGAGCTGTTTTTT. This codes for CASSRAGLVGELFF.

This clone was found many times. As DNA, the CDR3 is TGCGCCAGCAGCCATCGAGACAGGGCCAACACTGAAGCTTTCTTT. Its protein is CASSHRDRANTEAFF. This rearrangement joins TRBV4-3 to TRBJ1-1; 7 nucleotides align to TRBD1. J was trimmed by 2 bases and V by 3 bases; bases with no gene match: 6. The CDR3 is 15 residues long. Germline CDR1 and CDR2: LGHNA and YSLEER.

By sample fraction, this clone is medium-sized (0.01 to 0.1%). The chain couples TRBV2 to TRBJ2-3; no reliable D call. The CDR3 spans 13 residues. The germline CDR1 and CDR2 sequences are SNHLY and FYNNEI. Trimming removed 7 bases from V and 6 bases from J, with 14 bases in between. CDR3 coding DNA: TGTGCCAGCAAGGCAGCGTCTTGGGATACGCAGTATTTT. Translation: CASKAASWDTQYF.

The chain combines TRBV5-4 with TRBJ1-2; no clear D gene. Germline values: CDR1 SGHNT, CDR2 YYREEE (reference sequence). This CDR3 has 12 amino acids. Between the trimmed V and J ends, which lost 4 bases and 1 base, there was a span of 5 bases. CDR3 loop: CASSQVNYGYTF. CDR3 DNA sequence: TGTGCCAGCAGCCAGGTTAACTATGGCTACACCTTC. Full variable domain (rest looked up from reference TRBV5-4 and TRBJ1-2): ETGVTQSPTHLIKTRGQQVTLRCSSQSGHNTVSWYQQALGQGPQFIFQYYREEENGRGNFPPRFSGLQFPNYSSELNVNALELDDSALYLCASSQVNYGYTFGSGTRLTVV.

This clone was seen a few times. V and J are TRBV6-6 and TRBJ1-2, with D possibly matching TRBD1 (5 bases). The V gene lost 6 bases and the J gene lost 12 bases, with 14 bases spanning the gap. The CDR3 totals 11 residues. CDR1 and CDR2 (germline): MNHNY, SVGAGI (reference sequence). The CDR3 DNA is TGTGCCAGCAGCCGTGGTGACAGACACACCTTC. Its translation: CASSRGDRHTF.

With respect to this clone: Since a much larger clone is just one base distant, this may be a read error. The chain recombines TRBV9 with TRBJ2-3; TRBD1 aligns across 8 bases. The CDR3 consists of 14 residues. V was clipped by 4 bases and J by 5 bases; unmatched bases: 6. Germline V lookup: CDR1 SGDLS, CDR2 YYNGEE. The CDR3 nucleotides are TGTGCCAGCAGCCTCAGGGGGCAAGGAGATACGCAGTATTTT. Translated: CASSLRGQGDTQYF.

In this sample, this clone is medium-sized. The rearrangement links TRBV7-3 to TRBJ2-2, with TRBD2 as a possible D gene (6 bases). Per germline, CDR1 SGHTA and CDR2 FQGTGA. The CDR3 contains 13 residues. V lost 3 bases to trimming and J lost 5 bases, with 7 bases between them. This chain's CDR3 is CASSLTRTGELFF. CDR3 DNA sequence: TGTGCCAGCAGCTTGACTAGAACCGGGGAGCTGTTTTTT. The whole variable domain, remainder taken from reference TRBV7-3 and TRBJ2-2, is GAGVSQTPSNKVTEKGKYVELRCDPISGHTALYWYRQSLGQGPEFLIYFQGTGAADDSGLPNDRFFAVRPEGSVSTLKIQRTERGDSAVYLCASSLTRTGELFFGEGSRLTVL.

V gene TRBV11-3 combines with J gene TRBJ2-5; D gene uncertain. This CDR3 is 15 amino acids long. V was trimmed by 1 base and J by 4 bases, leaving 13 bases between them. The germline CDR1 and CDR2 sequences are SGHNT and YENEEA. The CDR3: CASSLVGKGPETQYF. The CDR3 DNA reads TGTGCCAGCAGCTTAGTTGGGAAGGGCCCAGAGACCCAGTACTTC.

The chain joins TRBV11-2 to TRBJ1-2; 8 bases agree with TRBD1. Per the germline V gene, CDR1 is SGHAT and CDR2 is FQNNGV. The CDR3 is 13 residues long. V was clipped by 5 bases and J by 6 bases; unmatched bases: 5. The CDR3 sequence: CASSPQTGDGYTF. The CDR3 nucleotides are TGTGCCAGCAGCCCTCAGACAGGGGATGGCTACACCTTC.

The chain employs TRBV27 and TRBJ2-5, with 14 bases identical to TRBD2. V trimming: 5 bases; J trimming: 7 bases; junction bases outside the gene matches: 6. The germline CDR1 and CDR2 sequences are MNHEY and SMNVEV (reference sequence). The CDR3 spans 15 residues. The CDR3, as DNA: TGTGCCAGCAGTCCGACTAGCGGGAGGGCGGCGACCCAGTACTTC. As protein: CASSPTSGRAATQYF.

V is TRBV6-6 and J is TRBJ2-3; the D is unclear. This CDR3 comprises 14 residues. Germline V gene sequence: CDR1 MNHNY, CDR2 SVGAGI (reference sequence). V was pared by 11 bases and J by 3 bases, with 18 bases between. The CDR3 DNA follows: TGTGCCGCGGCCAGACAAACTCCTACAGATACGCAGTATTTT. This sequence encodes CAAARQTPTDTQYF.

By frequency in the sample, this clone is medium-sized. The chain's CDR3 is CASRPDLDYGYTF. DNA for the CDR3: TGTGCCAGCAGACCGGACCTTGACTATGGCTACACCTTC. This chain connects TRBV7-2 to TRBJ1-2; D gene unclear. V was clipped by 6 bases and J by 3 bases, with 11 bases between them. Germline CDR1 and CDR2: SGHTA and FQGNSA. The CDR3 runs 13 residues.

This clone occurred a few times. This same CDR3 is encoded by further DNA sequences in the sample. This chain joins TRBV6-5 and TRBJ1-6; 7 bases line up with TRBD1. Trimming cost V 6 bases and J 7 bases; bases outside gene matches: 9. From germline, CDR1 is MNHEY and CDR2 SVGAGI. The CDR3 totals 15 residues. CDR3 bases: TGTGCCAGCAGAAAGAGGGGGCAGGGGAATTCACCCCTCCACTTT. It codes for CASRKRGQGNSPLHF.

This clone was counted only a few times. The CDR3 is CASSLAVGQETQYF. DNA of the CDR3: TGTGCCAGCAGCTTAGCGGTGGGACAAGAGACCCAGTACTTC. The chain carries TRBV7-6 and TRBJ2-5; D is uncertain. Germline CDR1 SGHVS, CDR2 FNYEAQ. This CDR3 comprises 14 residues. V was shortened by 0 bases and J by 2 bases, with 7 bases between the two germline ends.

The rearrangement uses TRBV2 and TRBJ2-1; tentatively, D is TRBD2 (6 bases). The CDR3 loop spans 13 amino acids. CDR1 and CDR2 (germline): SNHLY, FYNNEI. Trimming left V 5 bases short and J 9 bases short, with 14 bases between. DNA of the CDR3: TGTGCCAGCAGTCGTTCACTAGCTACTGAGCAGTTCTTC. This codes for CASSRSLATEQFF.

The CDR3 loop is CASSVGGWNTEAFF. CDR3 sequence (DNA): TGTGCCAGCAGCGTAGGGGGATGGAACACTGAAGCTTTCTTT. The rearrangement joins TRBV9 to TRBJ1-1, with D unclear. V lost 0 bases to trimming and J lost 1 base, with 7 bases between them. The V gene's germline CDR1 is SGDLS and CDR2 YYNGEE. The CDR3 is 14 amino acids.

The rearrangement links TRBV11-2 to TRBJ2-5; 7 positions agree with TRBD2. The CDR3 has 13 residues. Germline V CDR1 and CDR2: SGHAT, FQNNGV. V shed 3 bases, J shed 3 bases, and the junction held 1 base outside the gene matches. CDR3 protein: CASSFSGKETQYF. The CDR3 region has the DNA TGTGCCAGCAGCTTCAGCGGGAAAGAGACCCAGTACTTC.

This clone has just one count. The chain combines TRBV9 with TRBJ2-5; either TRBD1 or TRBD2 may supply D (6 bases each). CDR1 is SGDLS and CDR2 is YYNGEE in the germline V gene. This CDR3 is 14 amino acids long. V dropped 1 base and J dropped 5 bases, with 12 bases sitting between them. The CDR3 region is CASSVRGAGETQYF. The CDR3 bases are TGTGCCAGCAGCGTAAGGGGGGCCGGGGAGACCCAGTACTTC.

This sequence joins TRBV4-1 and TRBJ2-1; the match to TRBD2 covers 9 bases. Germline-derived CDR1 and CDR2 are MGHRA and YSYEKL. Losses at the gene ends were 0 bases for V and 5 bases for J; bases not matched to a gene: 14. The CDR3 is made up of 19 amino acids. The chain's CDR3 is CASSQDRGSGRVTHNEQFF. The CDR3 DNA reads TGCGCCAGCAGCCAAGATCGGGGTAGCGGGAGAGTCACCCACAATGAGCAGTTCTTC.

CDR3 DNA sequence: TGTGCCAGCAGGGACTTCCGCAGGGGGACTGAAGCTTTCTTT. Its protein product is CASRDFRRGTEAFF. The V gene is TRBV11-2, the J gene TRBJ1-1, with 7 positions matching TRBD1. Per germline, CDR1 SGHAT and CDR2 FQNNGV. V lost 6 bases and J lost 5; bases outside the gene matches: 9. The CDR3 spans 14 residues.